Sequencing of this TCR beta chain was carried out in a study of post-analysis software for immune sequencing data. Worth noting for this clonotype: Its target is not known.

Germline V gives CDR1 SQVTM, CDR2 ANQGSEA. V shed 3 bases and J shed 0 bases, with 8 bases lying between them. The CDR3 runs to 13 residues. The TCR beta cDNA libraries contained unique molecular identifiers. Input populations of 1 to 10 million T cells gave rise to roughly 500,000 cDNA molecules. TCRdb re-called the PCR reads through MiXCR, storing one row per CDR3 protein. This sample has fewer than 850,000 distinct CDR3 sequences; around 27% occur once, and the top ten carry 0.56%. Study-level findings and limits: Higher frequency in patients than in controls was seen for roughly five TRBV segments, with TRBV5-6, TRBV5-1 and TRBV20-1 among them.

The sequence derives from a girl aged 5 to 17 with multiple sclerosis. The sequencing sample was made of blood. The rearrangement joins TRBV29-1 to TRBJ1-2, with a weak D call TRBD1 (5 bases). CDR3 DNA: TGCAGCGTTGAGGAACAGGCTAACTATGGCTACACCTTC. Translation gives CSVEEQANYGYTF.